This T cell receptor beta chain is drawn from a study of neurological immune-mediated disorders. The CDR3 spans 14 residues. Germline V gene data show CDR1 as SGHRS and CDR2 as YFSETQ. Synthesis of cDNA was performed by 5'RACE using 10-nucleotide random UMIs. TCRdb reprocessed the 5' RACE reads with MiXCR, giving one entry per CDR3 protein. The sample has 14,000 or so distinct CDR3 sequences, about 7.4% seen once. The cell input for sorted libraries was about a million, and those cells were CD4+ or CD8+ T cells. The sample consisted of CD8+ T cells from blood. The V and J genes are TRBV5-1 and TRBJ2-1; either TRBD1 or TRBD2 may fit D (6 bases each). The assigned J gene may be wrong: the sequence end matches TRBJ2-7 better. The TCR originated in a woman between 35 and 50 years old in good health. CDR3 sequence reads: CASSFERGAYEQYF. The CDR3 DNA is TGCGCCAGCAGCTTCGAAAGGGGGGCCTACGAGCAGTACTTC.